This T cell receptor (beta chain) is from a study of blood T cell repertoires in COVID-19. Study-level background: Specimens from acute and convalescent COVID-19 originated in the United States, Italy and Spain.

The germline gives CDR1 LNHDA, CDR2 SQIVND (reference sequence). This CDR3 is 18 amino acids long. V gave up 5 bases and J gave up 3 bases; unmatched junction bases: 15. Per the original methods: Amplification of reference gene primers was used by the study to estimate nucleated cell counts. The method was immunoSEQ multiplex PCR; TCRdb's version includes in-frame clones alone and lacks a portion of them. Clone size and V and J calls were adopted from that table, with D and trimming inferred from the DNA. Here the sample spans roughly 28,000 clones, roughly 80% being singletons. The material sequenced was peripheral blood. The rearrangement joins TRBV19 to TRBJ1-2, with 10 bases that match TRBD1. The source is an elderly man with active or convalescent COVID-19. This CDR3 is CASSSSRGTGDLHYGYTF. DNA for the CDR3: TGTGCCAGTAGTTCATCGAGGGGGACAGGGGATCTGCACTATGGCTACACCTTC.